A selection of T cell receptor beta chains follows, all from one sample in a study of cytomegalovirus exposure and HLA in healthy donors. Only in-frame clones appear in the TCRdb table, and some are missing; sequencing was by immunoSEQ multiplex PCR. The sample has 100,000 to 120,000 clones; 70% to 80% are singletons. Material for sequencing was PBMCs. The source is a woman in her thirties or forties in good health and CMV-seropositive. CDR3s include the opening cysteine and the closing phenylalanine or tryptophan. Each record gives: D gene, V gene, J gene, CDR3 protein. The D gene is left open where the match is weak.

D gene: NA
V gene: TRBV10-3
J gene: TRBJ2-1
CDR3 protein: CAISDSPRDEQFF

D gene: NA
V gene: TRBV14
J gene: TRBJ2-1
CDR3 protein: CASSQRSEQFF

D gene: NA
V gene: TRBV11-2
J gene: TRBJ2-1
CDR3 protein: CASTPQGLDNEQFF

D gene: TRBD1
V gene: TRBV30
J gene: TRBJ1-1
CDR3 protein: CAWALQGGDTEAFF

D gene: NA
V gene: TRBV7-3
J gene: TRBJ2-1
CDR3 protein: CASSLKPGRGNEQFF

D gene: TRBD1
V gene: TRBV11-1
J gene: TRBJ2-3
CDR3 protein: CASSLVPLGTGNTDTQYF

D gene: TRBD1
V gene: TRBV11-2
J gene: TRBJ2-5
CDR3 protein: CASSQGAQETQYF

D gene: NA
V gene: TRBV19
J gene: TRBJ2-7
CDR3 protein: CASSIGRGYGQYF

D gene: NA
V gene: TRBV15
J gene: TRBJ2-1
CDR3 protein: CATSRSGTLYNEQFF

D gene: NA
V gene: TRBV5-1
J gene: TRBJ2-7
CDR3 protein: CASSSQGPSYEQYF

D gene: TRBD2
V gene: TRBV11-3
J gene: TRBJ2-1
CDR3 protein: CASSRRLAGRLNYNEQFF

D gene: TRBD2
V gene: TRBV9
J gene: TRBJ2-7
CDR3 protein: CASSEQGLAGYEQYF

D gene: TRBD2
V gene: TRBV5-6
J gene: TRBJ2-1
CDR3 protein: CASSLGLAGVANEQFF

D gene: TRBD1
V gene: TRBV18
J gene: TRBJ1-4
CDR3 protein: CASSPDRGRANEKLFF

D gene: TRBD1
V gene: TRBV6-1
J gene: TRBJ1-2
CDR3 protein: CASSTGGAGYGYTF

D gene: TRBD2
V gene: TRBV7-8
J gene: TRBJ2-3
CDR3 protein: CASSFSGGFTDTQYF

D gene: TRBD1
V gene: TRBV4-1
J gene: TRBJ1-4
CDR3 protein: CASSPGQGATNEELFF

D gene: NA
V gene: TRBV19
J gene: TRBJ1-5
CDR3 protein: CASSIGGENQPQHF

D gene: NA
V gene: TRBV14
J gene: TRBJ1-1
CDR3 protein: CASSPNGMNTEAFF

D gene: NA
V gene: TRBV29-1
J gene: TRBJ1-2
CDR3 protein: CSAPGSRGYTF

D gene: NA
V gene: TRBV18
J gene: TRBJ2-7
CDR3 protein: CASRTGGGEQYF

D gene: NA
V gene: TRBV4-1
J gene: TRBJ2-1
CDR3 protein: CASSQPQGLSSYNEQFF

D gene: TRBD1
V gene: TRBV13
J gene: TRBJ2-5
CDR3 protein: CASSLGRLQGAGETQYF

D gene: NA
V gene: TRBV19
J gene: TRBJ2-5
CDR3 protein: CASSTSLGLGETQYF

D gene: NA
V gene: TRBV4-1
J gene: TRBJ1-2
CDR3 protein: CASSQDLAGARANYGYTF

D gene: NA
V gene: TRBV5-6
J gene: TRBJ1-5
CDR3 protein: CASSSRTLGNQPQHF

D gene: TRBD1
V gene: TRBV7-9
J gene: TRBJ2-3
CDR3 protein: CASSLGQGADTQYF

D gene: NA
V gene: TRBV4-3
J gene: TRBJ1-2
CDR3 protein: CASSQDRAGSYGYTF

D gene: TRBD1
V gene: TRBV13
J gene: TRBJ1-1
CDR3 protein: CASARKGADTEAFF